The 26 T cell receptor beta chains in this list originate from one sample, sequenced in a study of shared clonotypes between healthy human individuals. The protocol was immunoSEQ multiplex PCR, while the TCRdb copy is restricted to in-frame clones and leaves out a portion. Here the sample spans roughly 2.1 million clones, around 93% being singletons. Naivety among CD8 cells was defined by CD45RO negativity and positive CCR7 selection, thereby excluding terminally differentiated effector memory CD45RA+ cells. Material for sequencing was naive CD8+ T cells from PBMCs. These receptors were obtained from a man younger than 30 in good health. Some clones in this sample may be carry-over from other donors' samples.

This chain joins TRBV7-2 and TRBJ2-1; 9 bases line up with TRBD2. The V gene's germline CDR1 is SGHTA and CDR2 FQGNSA. The CDR3 runs 16 residues. Unmatched junction bases numbered 9, after V lost 4 bases and J lost 5 bases. DNA of the CDR3: TGTGCCAGCAGCTCCGTGACTAGCGGAACACACAATGAGCAGTTCTTC. The encoded protein is CASSSVTSGTHNEQFF.

This sequence joins TRBV28 and TRBJ1-2; D remains ambiguous. The CDR3 covers 13 residues. The germline V and J ends were trimmed by 6 bases and 4 bases, with 12 bases remaining between them. CDR1 and CDR2 from the germline V gene are MDHEN and SYDVKM. Written as DNA, the CDR3 is TGTGCCAGCAGCCGCGCGGGGTTCTATGGCTACACCTTC. It codes for CASSRAGFYGYTF.

The chain recombines TRBV6-6 with TRBJ2-1; a weak D match, TRBD2 (5 bases). CDR3 length: 13 residues. V was clipped by 2 bases and J by 8 bases, with 10 bases between them. Germline CDR1 is MNHNY and CDR2 is SVGAGI (reference sequence). The CDR3 is CASSYRARDEQFF. The CDR3 DNA reads as TGTGCCAGCAGTTACCGGGCGAGGGATGAGCAGTTCTTC.

V and J are TRBV27 and TRBJ2-3; the D is unclear. Per germline, CDR1 MNHEY and CDR2 SMNVEV (reference sequence). Deletions cut 8 bases from V and 0 bases from J, with 9 bases between. The CDR3 covers 13 residues. The chain's CDR3 is CASLTKSTDTQYF. The CDR3 nucleotides are TGTGCCAGCCTTACGAAGAGCACAGATACGCAGTATTTT.

As DNA, the CDR3 is TGCAGTGCTAGACCCGGGAATGAGCAGTTCTTC. It yields the protein CSARPGNEQFF. This chain uses TRBV20-1 with TRBJ2-1; D not certain. Looked up from germline, CDR1 is DFQATT and CDR2 is SNEGSKA (reference sequence). V gave up 2 bases and J gave up 7 bases, with 6 bases separating them. The CDR3 length is 11 residues.

The chain links TRBV7-8 to TRBJ1-3, with D unclear. CDR3 length: 14 residues. The germline CDR1 and CDR2 sequences are SGHVS and FQNEAQ. Trimming stripped 7 bases from V and 3 bases from J, with 13 bases between. The CDR3 DNA reads TGTGCCAGCACACCAGAACCAGGTGGAAACACCATATATTTT. Amino acids: CASTPEPGGNTIYF.

The chain couples TRBV7-9 to TRBJ1-5; D unclear. The CDR3 contains 15 residues. V lost 5 bases and J lost 4, with 15 bases in between. From germline, CDR1 is SEHNR and CDR2 FQNEAQ (reference sequence). Here the CDR3 reads CASSPGQRGNQPQHF. CDR3 DNA: TGTGCCAGCAGCCCCGGCCAACGAGGAAATCAGCCCCAGCATTTT.

The chain employs TRBV6-5 and TRBJ2-1; 7 positions match TRBD1. V shed 8 bases, J shed 4 bases, and the junction held 11 bases outside the gene matches. In germline, CDR1 is MNHEY, CDR2 SVGAGI. The CDR3 has 15 amino acids. The CDR3: CASHALDRTYNEQFF. The CDR3 DNA reads TGTGCCAGCCACGCCCTGGACAGGACTTACAATGAGCAGTTCTTC.

The genes are TRBV7-3 and TRBJ2-3, with a possible D match to TRBD1 (5 bases). The CDR3 runs to 14 residues. Trimming left V 0 bases short and J 3 bases short, with 7 bases between. Germline CDR1 SGHTA, CDR2 FQGTGA. DNA for the CDR3: TGTGCCAGCAGCTTAACTGGACAAACAGATACGCAGTATTTT. This gives the protein CASSLTGQTDTQYF. Together with reference TRBV7-3 and TRBJ2-3, the CDR3 gives the full variable domain: GAGVSQTPSNKVTEKGKYVELRCDPISGHTALYWYRQSLGQGPEFLIYFQGTGAADDSGLPNDRFFAVRPEGSVSTLKIQRTERGDSAVYLCASSLTGQTDTQYFGPGTRLTVL.

The chain joins TRBV5-5 to TRBJ2-7; D ambiguous. V lost 4 bases and J lost 5, with 19 bases in between. The CDR3 spans 15 residues. The germline gives CDR1 SGHKS, CDR2 YYEKEE (reference sequence). Here the CDR3 reads CASSANGVGSDEQYF. Here the CDR3 DNA reads TGTGCCAGCAGCGCTAACGGCGTGGGTTCGGACGAGCAGTACTTC.

This sequence joins TRBV9 and TRBJ2-3; D gene ambiguous. Germline V gene lookup returns CDR1 SGDLS and CDR2 YYNGEE. The CDR3 covers 14 residues. With 3 bases removed from V and 2 bases from J, the gap between germline ends came to 10 bases. CDR3 in amino acids: CASSAWANTDTQYF. CDR3 bases: TGTGCCAGCAGCGCGTGGGCGAACACAGATACGCAGTATTTT.

This clone was seen more than once but under ten times. The chain combines TRBV9 with TRBJ1-1; D ambiguous. The V end was cut by 0 bases, the J end by 5 bases, with 11 bases between. Germline V gives CDR1 SGDLS, CDR2 YYNGEE. The CDR3 has 14 amino acids. CDR3 sequence reads: CASSVVGPGTEAFF. DNA for the CDR3: TGTGCCAGCAGCGTAGTAGGGCCGGGGACTGAAGCTTTCTTT.

The chain is built from TRBV10-3 and TRBJ1-2; D call uncertain. The CDR3 consists of 14 residues. Germline lookup yields CDR1 ENHRY and CDR2 SYGVKD. V was cut by 0 bases and J by 3 bases, with 8 bases left in between. The CDR3 is CAISESGIYYGYTF. The CDR3 DNA reads TGTGCCATCAGTGAGTCGGGGATTTACTATGGCTACACCTTC.

This clone was seen once. Other DNA variants within this sample encode the same CDR3. The J gene is TRBJ2-3, the V gene TRBV28; D is undetermined. V was shortened by 5 bases and J by 0 bases, with 6 bases between the two germline ends. CDR1 and CDR2 (germline): MDHEN, SYDVKM. The CDR3 sequence is 13 residues long. The DNA for the CDR3 is TGTGCCAGCAGTCCTTCGAGCACAGATACGCAGTATTTT. This encodes CASSPSSTDTQYF.

The chain has TRBV27 and TRBJ2-7; a weak D match, TRBD2 (6 bases). This CDR3 contains 14 residues. The germline V gene encodes CDR1 MNHEY and CDR2 SMNVEV (reference sequence). Trimming shortened V by 6 bases and J by 5 bases, and 17 bases separated the two germline ends. CDR3 region: CASRGLSGTDEQYF. The CDR3 region has the DNA TGTGCCAGCAGAGGGCTTAGCGGTACCGACGAGCAGTACTTC.

The chain carries TRBV13 and TRBJ1-2; 7 nucleotides match TRBD1. From germline, CDR1 is PRHDT and CDR2 FYEKMQ (reference sequence). The CDR3 length is 14 residues. Losses at the gene ends were 0 bases for V and 5 bases for J; bases not matched to a gene: 3. CDR3 sequence: CASSLGGQVYGYTF. CDR3 DNA sequence: TGTGCCAGCAGCTTAGGAGGACAGGTTTATGGCTACACCTTC.

This clone was seen a single time. This chain joins TRBV7-9 and TRBJ2-3; either TRBD1 or TRBD2 may fit D (5 bases each). The CDR3 extends over 15 amino acids. V was pared by 4 bases and J by 5 bases, with 16 bases between. The germline gives CDR1 SEHNR, CDR2 FQNEAQ (reference sequence). CDR3: CASSSEAGTRDTQYF. CDR3 nucleotide sequence: TGTGCCAGCAGCTCCGAGGCCGGGACCCGAGATACGCAGTATTTT. Variable domain in full (rest from reference TRBV7-9 and TRBJ2-3): DTGVSQNPRHKITKRGQNVTFRCDPISEHNRLYWYRQTLGQGPEFLTYFQNEAQLEKSRLLSDRFSAERPKGSFSTLEIQRTEQGDSAMYLCASSSEAGTRDTQYFGPGTRLTVL.

The chain recombines TRBV7-6 with TRBJ2-1, with D possibly TRBD2 on 6 matching bases. Germline V lookup: CDR1 SGHVS, CDR2 FNYEAQ. The CDR3 contains 17 residues. The V end lost 5 bases, the J end lost 0 bases, and 17 bases lay between the germline ends. The CDR3 DNA reads as TGTGCCAGCAGCGCTCGGATGGGGGGACCCTCCTACAATGAGCAGTTCTTC. As protein: CASSARMGGPSYNEQFF.

A note on this clone: The same CDR3 is also encoded by other DNA sequences in this sample. The chain links TRBV28 to TRBJ2-7, with D possibly being TRBD2 (5 bases). CDR3 size: 13 residues. V was trimmed by 6 bases and J by 2 bases, leaving 11 bases between them. Germline lookup yields CDR1 MDHEN and CDR2 SYDVKM. CDR3 nucleotide sequence: TGTGCCAGCAGCCTCCCCGGGGCCTACGAGCAGTACTTC. Protein: CASSLPGAYEQYF.

The rearrangement uses TRBV28 and TRBJ2-3; D may correspond to TRBD1 or TRBD2 (5 bases each). The CDR3 totals 15 residues. Germline lookup yields CDR1 MDHEN and CDR2 SYDVKM. V was cut by 6 bases and J by 4 bases, with 17 bases left in between. The CDR3 bases are TGTGCCAGCAGCCCTGGGACCCCCGTAGCAGATACGCAGTATTTT. Its protein product is CASSPGTPVADTQYF.

A remark on this clone: The junction and the germline gene differ at one end; a read error may be behind it. CDR3 residues: CASSPPRGAGGPRGTDTQYF. Written as DNA, the CDR3 is TGTGCCAGCTCCCCACCCCGGGGAGCGGGAGGGCCTCGCGGCACAGATACGCAGTATTTT. This rearrangement joins TRBV18 to TRBJ2-3; 10 bases fit TRBD2. The germline V gene encodes CDR1 KGHSH and CDR2 LQKENI. The CDR3 has 20 residues. The whole variable domain, remainder taken from reference TRBV18 and TRBJ2-3, is NAGVMQNPRHLVRRRGQEARLRCSPMKGHSHVYWYRQLPEEGLKFMVYLQKENIIDESGMPKERFSAEFPKEGPSILRIQQVVRGDSAAYFCASSPPRGAGGPRGTDTQYFGPGTRLTVL.

The chain uses TRBV6-5 and TRBJ2-1; 9 nucleotides match TRBD2. The ends lost 5 bases at V and 5 bases at J; junction bases unmatched: 7. CDR1 is MNHEY and CDR2 is SVGAGI in the germline V gene. The CDR3 loop spans 15 amino acids. This chain's CDR3 is CASSQSGRSNNEQFF. For the CDR3, the DNA is TGTGCCAGCAGTCAGAGCGGGAGGTCTAACAATGAGCAGTTCTTC.

The chain joins TRBV18 to TRBJ1-1; D remains ambiguous. The V end lost 2 bases, the J end lost 3 bases, and 10 bases lay between the germline ends. Per the germline V gene, CDR1 is KGHSH and CDR2 is LQKENI. This CDR3 has 14 amino acids. The CDR3 spells CASSPVTGYTEAFF. Here the CDR3 DNA reads TGTGCCAGCTCACCAGTCACGGGATACACTGAAGCTTTCTTT.

This clone appeared a single time. This chain joins TRBV11-3 and TRBJ2-2; 8 nucleotides line up with TRBD1. Trimming at V came to 0 bases and at J to 1 base, leaving 4 bases not matched to a gene. Germline lookup yields CDR1 SGHNT and CDR2 YENEEA. This CDR3 spans 17 amino acids. CDR3 sequence: CASSLDGGTGNTGELFF. The CDR3, as DNA: TGTGCCAGCAGCTTAGACGGCGGGACAGGGAACACCGGGGAGCTGTTTTTT. Supplemented by reference TRBV11-3 and TRBJ2-2, the full variable domain reads EAGVVQSPRYKIIEKKQPVAFWCNPISGHNTLYWYLQNLGQGPELLIRYENEEAVDDSQLPKDRFSAERLKGVDSTLKIQPAELGDSAVYLCASSLDGGTGNTGELFFGEGSRLTVL.

The chain has TRBV5-8 and TRBJ2-1, with D possibly TRBD2 on 6 matching bases. Germline V gene sequence: CDR1 SGHTS, CDR2 YDEGEE. CDR3 length: 16 residues. V was shortened by 0 bases and J by 0 bases, with 10 bases between the two germline ends. The CDR3 sequence is CASSLGGGGSYNEQFF. CDR3 nucleotide sequence: TGTGCCAGCAGCTTGGGTGGGGGAGGCTCCTACAATGAGCAGTTCTTC. Full variable domain (rest looked up from reference TRBV5-8 and TRBJ2-1): EAGVTQSPTHLIKTRGQQATLRCSPISGHTSVYWYQQALGLGLQFLLWYDEGEERNRGNFPPRFSGRQFPNYSSELNVNALELEDSALYLCASSLGGGGSYNEQFFGPGTRLTVL.

This chain uses TRBV7-9 with TRBJ1-2, with D uncertain. The ends were cut back, 5 bases at V and 3 bases at J, with 10 bases in the middle. The CDR3 totals 13 residues. Germline V CDR1 and CDR2: SEHNR, FQNEAQ (reference sequence). CDR3 protein: CASSQNRDYGYTF. CDR3 coding DNA: TGTGCCAGCAGCCAAAACAGAGACTATGGCTACACCTTC.